A single sample gave rise to the 24 T cell receptor beta chains below, sequenced in a study of T cell changes during pregnancy in multiple sclerosis. TCRdb's table, derived via immunoSEQ multiplex PCR, lists solely in-frame clones and lacks some. The sample yields under 70,000 clones, roughly 89% seen once. Here the sequenced sample was peripheral blood, taken after pregnancy. These receptors were taken from a female donor in good health, enrolled as a control in a pregnancy study.

The chain links TRBV4-2 to TRBJ2-1; 7 bases fit TRBD2. With V trimmed by 0 bases and J by 7 bases, 12 bases remained unmatched. The germline CDR1 and CDR2 sequences are LGHNA and YNFKEQ. This CDR3 has 17 residues. CDR3 DNA sequence: TGTGCCAGCAGCCAAGATTTGGGGCGGGGGTTTGAGAATGAGCAGTTCTTC. Residues: CASSQDLGRGFENEQFF.

The rearrangement joins TRBV4-1 to TRBJ1-1, with TRBD1 identical over 8 bases. Germline lookup yields CDR1 MGHRA and CDR2 YSYEKL. V lost 0 bases to trimming and J lost 1 base; unmatched junction nucleotides: 4. The length of the CDR3 is 16 residues. CDR3: CASSQEQGVANTEAFF. CDR3 sequence (DNA): TGCGCCAGCAGCCAAGAACAGGGGGTGGCGAACACTGAAGCTTTCTTT.

The V and J genes are TRBV11-3 and TRBJ2-1, with a weak D call TRBD2 (6 bases). The CDR3 extends over 14 amino acids. Trimming took 5 bases from V and 1 from J, leaving 9 bases between them. Germline lookup yields CDR1 SGHNT and CDR2 YENEEA. The CDR3 nucleotides read TGTGCCAGCAGCCTTAGCGGTTCCTACAATGAGCAGTTCTTC. Translation: CASSLSGSYNEQFF.

Turning to this clone: Other DNA sequences in this sample translate to the same CDR3. The V gene is TRBV5-8, the J gene TRBJ2-7, with D possibly being TRBD2 (6 bases). The length of the CDR3 is 14 residues. Germline loops: CDR1 SGHTS, CDR2 YDEGEE. Trimming shortened V by 0 bases and J by 1 base, and 8 bases separated the two germline ends. The CDR3 DNA reads as TGTGCCAGCAGCTTGGGGGACTCTTCCTACGAGCAGTACTTC. Its protein is CASSLGDSSYEQYF.

The chain employs TRBV27 and TRBJ2-7, with D perhaps matching TRBD1 (6 bases). Germline V gene sequence: CDR1 MNHEY, CDR2 SMNVEV (reference sequence). The CDR3 has 15 residues. Trimming left V 6 bases short and J 0 bases short, with 15 bases between. As DNA, the CDR3 is TGTGCCAGCAGAAAATCCCAGGGGAGCTCCTACGAGCAGTACTTC. This translates into CASRKSQGSSYEQYF.

The chain combines TRBV7-9 with TRBJ1-2; D gene uncertain. From germline, CDR1 is SEHNR and CDR2 FQNEAQ (reference sequence). CDR3 size: 15 residues. V was trimmed by 1 base and J by 5 bases, leaving 14 bases between them. The CDR3 DNA is TGTGCCAGCAGCTTAGAGGGCAACGGGGTATATGGCTACACCTTC. Translation gives CASSLEGNGVYGYTF.

The chain carries TRBV5-1 and TRBJ1-1; D is perhaps TRBD1 (6 bases). V was clipped by 4 bases and J by 0 bases, with 10 bases between them. CDR3 length equals 14 residues. Germline lookup yields CDR1 SGHRS and CDR2 YFSETQ. The CDR3 coding sequence is TGCGCCAGCAGCCTGACAGGAGTGAACACTGAAGCTTTCTTT. Translating it yields CASSLTGVNTEAFF.

J is TRBJ2-7 and V is TRBV6-5; the D gene is possibly TRBD1 (5 bases). Trimming stripped 0 bases from V and 3 bases from J, with 9 bases between. The germline gives CDR1 MNHEY, CDR2 SVGAGI. This CDR3 is 14 amino acids long. The CDR3, as DNA: TGTGCCAGCAGTTACTCGACCACAGGCTACGAGCAGTACTTC. Translation: CASSYSTTGYEQYF.

J is TRBJ1-2 and V is TRBV25-1; 7 positions agree with TRBD1. The germline V gene has CDR1 MGHDK and CDR2 SYGVNS. CDR3 size: 12 residues. After removal of 6 bases from V and 6 bases from J, the junction contained 4 bases not matched to a gene. The CDR3 nucleotides are TGTGCCAGCAGGCCAGACAGGGATGGCTACACCTTC. Protein sequence: CASRPDRDGYTF.

V and J are TRBV7-9 and TRBJ2-7; TRBD2 matches 10 bases. This CDR3 comprises 16 residues. Losses at the gene ends were 5 bases for V and 2 bases for J; bases not matched to a gene: 9. The germline gives CDR1 SEHNR, CDR2 FQNEAQ (reference sequence). The CDR3 sequence: CASSRPGLAMTYEQYF. The CDR3 DNA is TGTGCCAGCAGCCGACCGGGACTAGCGATGACCTACGAGCAGTACTTC. The variable domain in full, with the rest retrieved from reference TRBV7-9 and TRBJ2-7, is DTGVSQNPRHKITKRGQNVTFRCDPISEHNRLYWYRQTLGQGPEFLTYFQNEAQLEKSRLLSDRFSAERPKGSFSTLEIQRTEQGDSAMYLCASSRPGLAMTYEQYFGPGTRLTVT.

The chain carries TRBV19 and TRBJ1-5; the match to TRBD1 covers 8 bases. Germline loops: CDR1 LNHDA, CDR2 SQIVND (reference sequence). Trimming removed 10 bases from V and 9 bases from J; junction bases left unmatched: 11. CDR3 size: 13 residues. CDR3 loop: CATTQGAALPQHF. The CDR3 nucleotides read TGTGCCACGACCCAGGGGGCCGCCTTGCCCCAGCATTTT.

The rearrangement joins TRBV5-4 to TRBJ2-1, with D possibly being TRBD2 (6 bases). CDR3 length: 16 amino acids. CDR1 and CDR2 (germline): SGHNT, YYREEE (reference sequence). V shed 0 bases and J shed 5 bases, with 15 bases lying between them. CDR3 protein: CASSLVGRGDHNEQFF. The CDR3 coding sequence is TGTGCCAGCAGCTTGGTAGGGCGGGGAGACCACAATGAGCAGTTCTTC.

The V and J genes are TRBV9 and TRBJ1-6, with TRBD1 matching 7 bases. Germline V gene lookup returns CDR1 SGDLS and CDR2 YYNGEE. This CDR3 has 14 residues. Trimming took 4 bases from V and 13 from J; bases not matched to a gene: 11. The CDR3 DNA sequence: TGTGCCAGCAGCCCCCAGGGGGGAGTTCTCCCCCTCCACTTT. Its translation: CASSPQGGVLPLHF.

V gene TRBV28 combines with J gene TRBJ2-1; 10 bases are shared with TRBD2. This CDR3 is 15 amino acids long. V shed 6 bases and J 5 bases; nucleotides not matched to a gene: 7. Germline CDR1 reads MDHEN; CDR2 reads SYDVKM. The chain's CDR3 is CASRSSGGGDNEQFF. DNA of the CDR3: TGTGCCAGCAGATCCAGCGGGGGGGGAGACAATGAGCAGTTCTTC. The complete variable domain, with remaining parts taken from reference TRBV28 and TRBJ2-1, reads DVKVTQSSRYLVKRTGEKVFLECVQDMDHENMFWYRQDPGLGLRLIYFSYDVKMKEKGDIPEGYSVSREKKERFSLILESASTNQTSMYLCASRSSGGGDNEQFFGPGTRLTVL.

The chain uses TRBV19 and TRBJ2-3, with D possibly matching TRBD2 (5 bases). Per germline, CDR1 LNHDA and CDR2 SQIVND (reference sequence). V was pared by 4 bases and J by 1 base, with 9 bases between. The CDR3 length is 14 residues. CDR3: CASSSRRGTDTQYF. The CDR3 nucleotides read TGTGCCAGTAGTAGCCGGCGGGGCACAGATACGCAGTATTTT.

The CDR3 region is CASSALGLGYEQYF. The CDR3 coding sequence is TGTGCCAGTAGTGCTCTCGGACTGGGCTACGAGCAGTACTTC. The J gene is TRBJ2-7, the V gene TRBV19; D perhaps matches TRBD2 (5 bases). The germline V gene encodes CDR1 LNHDA and CDR2 SQIVND (reference sequence). This CDR3 has 14 residues. V lost 5 bases, J lost 3 bases, and 14 bases lay in between.

The rearrangement joins TRBV6-1 to TRBJ1-2; tentatively, D is TRBD1 (5 bases). The CDR3 totals 15 residues. V was pared by 6 bases and J by 1 base, with 15 bases between. In germline, CDR1 is MNHNS, CDR2 SASEGT. The CDR3 region is CASSPSIGVNYGYTF. For the CDR3, the DNA is TGTGCCAGCAGCCCTTCAATAGGGGTTAACTATGGCTACACCTTC.

This sequence joins TRBV4-1 and TRBJ1-4, with 7 bases lining up with TRBD1. V was pared by 0 bases and J by 0 bases, with 1 base of the junction left unmatched. In germline, CDR1 is MGHRA, CDR2 YSYEKL. The CDR3 length is 16 residues. This CDR3 is CASSQEQGSTNEKLFF. In nucleotides, the CDR3 is TGCGCCAGCAGCCAAGAACAGGGGTCAACTAATGAAAAACTGTTTTTT.

V usage is TRBV7-9 and J usage is TRBJ2-7; 9 bases are a match to TRBD1. CDR1 is SEHNR, CDR2 FQNEAQ, per germline (reference sequence). The J segment lost 2 bases and the V segment lost 5 bases, leaving 7 bases of the junction unmatched. This CDR3 is built from 15 residues. The CDR3 protein is CASSHTGTGTYEQYF. In nucleotides, the CDR3 is TGTGCCAGCAGCCATACCGGGACAGGGACCTACGAGCAGTACTTC.

This chain connects TRBV7-2 to TRBJ1-6; 11 nucleotides align to TRBD1. The CDR3 consists of 16 residues. V shed 4 bases and J 8 bases; nucleotides not matched to a gene: 7. CDR1 is SGHTA and CDR2 is FQGNSA in the germline V gene. DNA of the CDR3: TGTGCCAGCAGCTGGGGACAGGGGGGGGGAGATTCACCCCTCCACTTT. Residues: CASSWGQGGGDSPLHF. Based on the CDR3 plus reference TRBV7-2 and TRBJ1-6, the full variable domain is GAGVSQSPSNKVTEKGKDVELRCDPISGHTALYWYRQSLGQGLEFLIYFQGNSAPDKSGLPSDRFSAERTGGSVSTLTIQRTQQEDSAVYLCASSWGQGGGDSPLHFGNGTRLTVT.

The gene calls are TRBV7-9 and TRBJ2-5, with 10 bases that match TRBD1. The CDR3 is 14 residues long. V dropped 6 bases and J dropped 5; count of bases not matched to a gene: 6. CDR1 and CDR2 from the germline V gene are SEHNR and FQNEAQ (reference sequence). CDR3 residues: CASRHDRGRETQYF. Here the CDR3 DNA reads TGTGCCAGCAGACATGACAGGGGGCGGGAGACCCAGTACTTC.

This clone was picked up a small number of times. CDR3 in DNA: TGTGCCTGGCTGTTTCCAAAACCTATGAACACTGAAGCTTTCTTT. Residues: CAWLFPKPMNTEAFF. The chain combines TRBV30 with TRBJ1-1; D unresolved. Trimming took 5 bases from V and 0 from J, leaving 16 bases between them. Germline loops: CDR1 GTSNPN, CDR2 SVGIG (reference sequence). CDR3 length: 15 amino acids.

V gene TRBV9 combines with J gene TRBJ1-2, with TRBD1 as a possible D gene (6 bases). CDR1 SGDLS and CDR2 YYNGEE come from the germline V gene. The CDR3 contains 14 residues. V shed 3 bases and J shed 4 bases, with 13 bases lying between them. The CDR3 loop is CASSGRTGLYGYTF. In DNA form, the CDR3 reads TGTGCCAGCAGCGGAAGAACAGGGCTCTATGGCTACACCTTC.

This chain joins TRBV15 and TRBJ1-2; TRBD1 aligns across 8 bases. The V gene end was trimmed by 3 bases and the J gene end by 6 bases; junction bases not matched to a gene: 6. Germline lookup yields CDR1 LNHNV and CDR2 YYDKDF (reference sequence). The CDR3 is 14 residues long. This CDR3 reads CATSRTGQGHGYTF. The CDR3 coding sequence is TGTGCCACCAGCAGGACCGGACAGGGCCATGGCTACACCTTC.